A selection of T cell receptor beta chains follows, all from one sample in a study of T cell repertoires in cytomegalovirus infection. Each CDR3 protein is one row after TCRdb ran MiXCR on the reads. The data hold some 120,000 distinct CDR3 sequences, with about a tenth observed a single time. The antigens these receptors bind are not known. Sequencing was performed on PBMCs, sequenced either directly or after in vitro stimulation (not recorded which). The receptors were sampled from a human donor in good health (CMV status not recorded). Some clones in this sample may be carry-over from other donors' samples. The conserved cysteine and the conserved F or W are not part of the CDR3 here. A D gene is named only where the DNA matches it firmly.

TRBJ1-6	TRBD1	TRBV7-2	ASSMRTGLSSYNSPLH
TRBJ1-2	NA	TRBV7-9	ASSPPRQTLNYGYT
TRBJ1-1	TRBD1	TRBV7-9	ASSLLGGGGGTEAF
TRBJ1-2	NA	TRBV11-2	ASSLDSRSGYT
TRBJ1-2	NA	TRBV5-4	ASSLTGPRNYGYT
TRBJ2-1	TRBD2	TRBV7-9	ASSPGTSGNSYNEQF
TRBJ1-2	NA	TRBV7-2	ASSLARPGLTYGYT
TRBJ2-3	TRBD2	TRBV7-6	ASSHPLAGGPDTQY
TRBJ2-1	TRBD1	TRBV4-3	ASSLQQGYEQF
TRBJ2-1	TRBD2	TRBV7-6	ASSARLAGEVREQF
TRBJ2-3	TRBD1	TRBV7-9	ARSLEPGQGSTDTQY
TRBJ2-7	NA	TRBV6-2/TRBV6-3	ASSRDGSYEQY
TRBJ2-2	NA	TRBV6-2/TRBV6-3	ASSYYGSAGELF
TRBJ2-5	TRBD2	TRBV4-2	ASSQGEGGGAETQY
TRBJ1-1	TRBD1	TRBV7-2	ASSLGTGSTEAF
TRBJ1-4	NA	TRBV4-1	ASSHPGADILF
TRBJ2-3	NA	TRBV5-6	ASSLWRDQNTDTQY
TRBJ1-2	NA	TRBV7-2	ASSSRDTAGYT
TRBJ2-3	TRBD1	TRBV24-1	ATSDWGQGSEDTQY
TRBJ2-7	NA	TRBV28	ASSLGRSVDEQY
TRBJ2-3	TRBD2	TRBV27	ATGRGISPDTQY
TRBJ2-2	TRBD1	TRBV7-7	ASSTGTGVSGELF
TRBJ2-7	TRBD2	TRBV6-5	ASRVVAGPGYEQY
TRBJ2-1	TRBD2	TRBV24-1	ATSGIAGGENEQF
TRBJ1-1	TRBD1	TRBV7-3	ASSPGTVNTEAF
TRBJ2-3	TRBD2	TRBV10-1	ASSDPGTSGTGDTQY
TRBJ2-7	TRBD1	TRBV6-2/TRBV6-3	ASRPTGTGNEQY
TRBJ2-7	TRBD1	TRBV11-2	ASRIPGQGAREQY
TRBJ1-2	NA	TRBV6-2/TRBV6-3	ASRTFRPGAVYGYT
TRBJ1-1	TRBD1	TRBV15	ATSRGDRAEAF
TRBJ2-1	TRBD2	TRBV4-3	ASSQPGLVSYNEQF
TRBJ2-3	NA	TRBV7-2	ASSLTAPTDTQY
TRBJ2-5	TRBD1	TRBV15	ATSNGQGIQETQY
TRBJ2-3	NA	TRBV7-3	ASSLTPVGVTDTQY
TRBJ2-3	NA	TRBV6-2/TRBV6-3	ASSLSEPDTQY
TRBJ1-1	TRBD1	TRBV19	ASRSDRGRGTEAF
TRBJ1-5	TRBD1	TRBV12-3/TRBV12-4	ASSAGTGAHGPQH
TRBJ2-3	NA	TRBV7-9	ASSPPVGGAPDTQY
TRBJ2-3	NA	TRBV27	ASSLRKGYTDTQY
TRBJ1-1	NA	TRBV5-4	ASSPAGGALNTEAF
TRBJ1-5	NA	TRBV12-3/TRBV12-4	ASSLEGAGNQPQH
TRBJ1-2	NA	TRBV10-3	AISEGTSGYGYT
TRBJ2-1	NA	TRBV2	ASSLIAGERNEQF
TRBJ2-4	TRBD2	TRBV6-6	ASSSGTRLAKNIQY
TRBJ2-5	NA	TRBV5-6	ASSPSWGDIKRETQY
TRBJ2-3	NA	TRBV27	ASSLLGSSTDTQY
TRBJ1-2	NA	TRBV29-1	SVEEARYGYT
TRBJ2-7	TRBD1	TRBV24-1	ATSETGTGRYEQY
TRBJ1-4	NA	TRBV4-1	ASSPPRTEPTNEKLF
TRBJ1-4	NA	TRBV28	ASTSGPSGKLF